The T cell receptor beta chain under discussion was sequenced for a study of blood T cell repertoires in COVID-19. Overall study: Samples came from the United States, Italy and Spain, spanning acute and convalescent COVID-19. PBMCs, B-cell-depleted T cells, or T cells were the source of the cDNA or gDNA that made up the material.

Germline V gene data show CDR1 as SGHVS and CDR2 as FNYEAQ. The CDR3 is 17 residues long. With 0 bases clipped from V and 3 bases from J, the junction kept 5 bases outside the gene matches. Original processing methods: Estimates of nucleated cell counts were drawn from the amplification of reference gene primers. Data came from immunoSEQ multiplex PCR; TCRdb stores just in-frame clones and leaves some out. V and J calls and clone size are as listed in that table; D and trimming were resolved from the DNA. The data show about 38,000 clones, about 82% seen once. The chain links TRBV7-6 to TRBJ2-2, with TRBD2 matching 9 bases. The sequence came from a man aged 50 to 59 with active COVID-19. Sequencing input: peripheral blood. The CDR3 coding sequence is TGTGCCAGCAGCTTAGCGGTCAGCGGGGGGTACACCGGGGAGCTGTTTTTT. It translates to CASSLAVSGGYTGELFF.